Following are 17 T cell receptor beta chains from one sample sequenced in a study of shared clonotypes between healthy human individuals. Repertoires were generated with immunoSEQ multiplex PCR, while TCRdb's copy carries only in-frame clones and drops some. Among under 2,500,000 clones listed, approximately 95% were seen once. The material sequenced was naive CD4+ T cells sorted from blood. Described subset: CD45RA+ positively selected. The source is a young man in good health.

The chain recombines TRBV5-6 with TRBJ1-5; TRBD1 matches 7 bases. CDR3 size: 18 residues. After removal of 4 bases from V and 0 bases from J, the junction contained 13 bases not matched to a gene. Germline assignment: CDR1 SGHDT and CDR2 YYEEEE. CDR3 residues: CASSITGQMTFSNQPQHF. The CDR3 region has the DNA TGTGCCAGCAGCATCACGGGACAGATGACCTTTAGCAATCAGCCCCAGCATTTT.

The chain employs TRBV30 and TRBJ2-2, with D unresolved. Trimming took 4 bases from V and 0 from J, leaving 9 bases between them. The V gene's germline CDR1 is GTSNPN and CDR2 SVGIG (reference sequence). CDR3 length equals 14 residues. The chain's CDR3 is CAWNLGANTGELFF. For the CDR3, the DNA is TGTGCCTGGAACCTGGGTGCGAACACCGGGGAGCTGTTTTTT.

The gene calls are TRBV2 and TRBJ2-7; D is possibly TRBD2 (6 bases). Trimming cost V 6 bases and J 2 bases, with 14 bases left between them. The CDR3 covers 14 residues. Germline CDR1 SNHLY, CDR2 FYNNEI. CDR3: CASREGTPTYEQYF. The CDR3 DNA sequence: TGTGCCAGCAGGGAGGGAACTCCAACCTACGAGCAGTACTTC.

For this clone: At one end, the junction sequence differs from germline, possibly due to a read error. This chain joins TRBV7-7 and TRBJ2-5, with D possibly being TRBD2 (5 bases). The CDR3 totals 14 residues. Germline CDR1 is SSHAT and CDR2 is FNYEAQ (reference sequence). CDR3 sequence: CASSPRADSETQYF. CDR3 in DNA: TGTGCTAGCAGCCCAAGGGCGGACTCAGAGACCCAGTACTTC.

This chain links TRBV27 with TRBJ1-1, with D unresolved. V lost 1 base, J lost 4 bases, and 10 bases lay in between. CDR3 length: 14 amino acids. Per the germline V gene, CDR1 is MNHEY and CDR2 is SMNVEV (reference sequence). The CDR3 nucleotides are TGTGCCAGCAGTTTATTAAGACTGGGCACTGAAGCTTTCTTT. Encoded protein: CASSLLRLGTEAFF.

V is TRBV5-4 and J is TRBJ2-3; D not resolved. CDR3 length equals 14 residues. From germline, CDR1 is SGHNT and CDR2 YYREEE (reference sequence). The germline V and J ends were trimmed by 2 bases and 1 base, with 8 bases remaining between them. DNA for the CDR3: TGTGCCAGCAGCTTCAGTTCTGGCACAGATACGCAGTATTTT. Translating gives CASSFSSGTDTQYF.

Turning to this clone: Other DNA sequences in the sample encode the same CDR3. The chain has TRBV30 and TRBJ1-6; D gene unclear. Trimming left V 0 bases short and J 7 bases short, with 10 bases between. The CDR3 is 14 amino acids. Germline-derived CDR1 and CDR2 are GTSNPN and SVGIG (reference sequence). CDR3 nucleotide sequence: TGTGCCTGGAGTGTACAAGGGAACAATTCACCCCTCCACTTT. This encodes CAWSVQGNNSPLHF. The full variable domain, rest sourced from reference TRBV30 and TRBJ1-6, is SQTIHQWPATLVQPVGSPLSLECTVEGTSNPNLYWYRQAAGRGLQLLFYSVGIGQISSEVPQNLSASRPQDRQFILSSKKLLLSDSGFYLCAWSVQGNNSPLHFGNGTRLTVT.

The V gene is TRBV13, the J gene TRBJ1-1; D not certain. Trimming shortened V by 5 bases and J by 3 bases, and 4 bases separated the two germline ends. This CDR3 has 11 amino acids. Germline CDR1 reads PRHDT; CDR2 reads FYEKMQ (reference sequence). The CDR3 DNA reads as TGTGCCAGCAGCCGGGACACTGAAGCTTTCTTT. Translation: CASSRDTEAFF. Full variable domain (outside the CDR3, taken from reference TRBV13 and TRBJ1-1): AAGVIQSPRHLIKEKRETATLKCYPIPRHDTVYWYQQGPGQDPQFLISFYEKMQSDKGSIPDRFSAQQFSDYHSELNMSSLELGDSALYFCASSRDTEAFFGQGTRLTVV.

This clone was seen only once. V is TRBV6-1 and J is TRBJ1-1, with a possible D match to TRBD1 (5 bases). Germline V gives CDR1 MNHNS, CDR2 SASEGT. The CDR3 consists of 15 residues. V lost 3 bases and J lost 7, with 18 bases in between. The CDR3 nucleotides read TGTGCCAGCAGTGATAATCCGTTGGGGCAGTTTGAAGCTTTCTTT. It translates to CASSDNPLGQFEAFF.

The rearrangement joins TRBV19 to TRBJ2-3; 7 nucleotides match TRBD1. The V gene's germline CDR1 is LNHDA and CDR2 SQIVND (reference sequence). The trim removed 4 bases at V and 5 bases at J, leaving 12 bases unmatched. This CDR3 has 16 amino acids. CDR3 in amino acids: CASSTGQTNERDTQYF. In DNA form, the CDR3 reads TGTGCCAGTAGTACGGGACAGACAAACGAACGAGATACGCAGTATTTT.

This chain links TRBV25-1 with TRBJ2-5, with D uncertain. There are 12 residues in the CDR3. The V gene lost 6 bases and the J gene lost 0 bases, with 5 bases spanning the gap. Germline CDR1 and CDR2: MGHDK and SYGVNS. DNA for the CDR3: TGTGCCAGCAGGGTTTACCAAGAGACCCAGTACTTC. Its translation is CASRVYQETQYF.

This chain links TRBV29-1 with TRBJ2-3, with D perhaps matching TRBD2 (6 bases). The CDR3 spans 14 residues. Trimming removed 5 bases at V and 1 base at J, with 13 bases between. Germline-derived CDR1 and CDR2 are SQVTM and ANQGSEA. CDR3 region: CSVNSRGGTDTQYF. In DNA, the CDR3 is TGCAGCGTTAATTCGCGGGGAGGCACAGATACGCAGTATTTT.

With regard to this clone: Other DNA sequences within the sample encode an identical CDR3. The chain carries TRBV11-3 and TRBJ1-1; no firm D call. V shed 1 base and J shed 1 base, with 4 bases lying between them. Germline assignment: CDR1 SGHNT and CDR2 YENEEA. This CDR3 is built from 13 residues. The CDR3 reads CASSLGGNTEAFF. As DNA, the CDR3 is TGTGCCAGCAGCTTAGGAGGGAACACTGAAGCTTTCTTT.

This chain joins TRBV6-6 and TRBJ1-2, with 8 bases identical to TRBD1. Trimming took 4 bases from V and 6 from J; bases not matched to a gene: 7. The germline V gene has CDR1 MNHNY and CDR2 SVGAGI (reference sequence). The CDR3 is 14 amino acids. The CDR3 DNA reads TGTGCCAGCAGTTTGGGAGGGACAGGAGATGGCTACACCTTC. This encodes CASSLGGTGDGYTF.

The chain uses TRBV19 and TRBJ1-4, with D possibly TRBD1 on 5 matching bases. Germline values: CDR1 LNHDA, CDR2 SQIVND (reference sequence). V was cut by 4 bases and J by 0 bases, with 9 bases left in between. The CDR3 is 15 amino acids. DNA of the CDR3: TGTGCCAGTAGTAACAGACAGACAACTAATGAAAAACTGTTTTTT. This sequence encodes CASSNRQTTNEKLFF.

This chain uses TRBV5-1 with TRBJ2-1; TRBD2 aligns across 7 bases. V lost 3 bases to trimming and J lost 2 bases; unmatched junction nucleotides: 5. The germline CDR1 and CDR2 sequences are SGHRS and YFSETQ. CDR3 length equals 15 residues. In DNA form, the CDR3 reads TGCGCCAGCAGCTCGGGCGGGGGACCCTACAATGAGCAGTTCTTC. This sequence encodes CASSSGGGPYNEQFF.

V usage is TRBV6-1 and J usage is TRBJ2-7; 7 bases fit TRBD1. After removal of 6 bases from V and 0 bases from J, the junction contained 5 bases not matched to a gene. The CDR3 extends over 14 amino acids. CDR1 MNHNS and CDR2 SASEGT come from the germline V gene. DNA of the CDR3: TGTGCCAGCAGCCCACAGGGGACCTCCTACGAGCAGTACTTC. This gives the protein CASSPQGTSYEQYF.